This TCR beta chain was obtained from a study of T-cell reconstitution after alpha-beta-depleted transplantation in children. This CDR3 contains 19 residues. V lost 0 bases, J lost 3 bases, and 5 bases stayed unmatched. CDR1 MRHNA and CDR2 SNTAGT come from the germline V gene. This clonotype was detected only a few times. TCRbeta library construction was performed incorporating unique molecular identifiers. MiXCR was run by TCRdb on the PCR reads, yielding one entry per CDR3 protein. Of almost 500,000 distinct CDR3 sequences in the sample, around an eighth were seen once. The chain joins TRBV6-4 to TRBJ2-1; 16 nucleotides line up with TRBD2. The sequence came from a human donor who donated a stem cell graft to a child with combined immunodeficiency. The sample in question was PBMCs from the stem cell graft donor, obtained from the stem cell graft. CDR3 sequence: CASSDSGTSGGADYNEQFF. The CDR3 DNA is TGTGCCAGCAGTGACTCGGGGACTAGCGGGGGGGCGGACTACAATGAGCAGTTCTTC.